This T cell receptor (beta chain) comes out of a study of regulatory T cells in long-lasting Graves disease. The CDR3 runs to 18 residues. CDR1 and CDR2 (germline): MDHEN, SYDVKM. V was pared by 6 bases and J by 7 bases, with 30 bases between. Time point in this sample: newly diagnosed GD, antithyroid drugs for less than 3 months. PBMC RNA was the source of the TCR library. Graves' disease was diagnosed by American Thyroid Association guidelines. HTBI primers from iRepertoire and Arm-PCR of CDR3 regions yielded the TCR beta libraries. Authors' analysis steps: Identification yielded 55 to 75 TRBV and 13 to 15 TRBJ segments across samples. TCRdb analysed the multiplex PCR reads with MiXCR anew, one entry per CDR3 protein. The V and J calls follow TCRdb's processing rather than the paper's. The repertoire holds 450,000 to 500,000 distinct CDR3 sequences, with 15% to 20% as singletons. This clonotype was recorded at least ten times. Its antigen is undetermined.

Study results and limitations: Accuracy could have been hurt by small sample size.

These same data were also listed under a study on T cells in Graves' hyperthyroidism and ophthalmopathy. That source notes: The HTBI primer set drove a first-round RT-PCR of the TCR CDR3.

The rearrangement uses TRBV28 and TRBJ2-5; D is ambiguous. This receptor was obtained from a middle-aged man with Graves disease. Sequences were derived from peripheral blood mononuclear cells (PBMCs), sampled at new diagnosis, from a patient treated with antithyroid drugs. The CDR3: CASSNPPEDLRQERTQYF. CDR3 bases: TGTGCCAGCAGCAACCCTCCCGAGGACCTCAGGCAAGAAAGGACCCAGTACTTC.